This TCR beta chain derives from a study of T cell responses to AZD1222 COVID-19 vaccine. Study observations and caveats: Close to half of spike-specific TCRs reportedly recognize unmutated variant regions. Repertoire sampling happened only post peak T cell response. Most donors were white British, females outnumbered males, and clonal diversity was possibly underestimated. Seropositive at baseline were only a handful of AZD1222 recipients.

Profiled with immunoSEQ multiplex PCR; TCRdb holds only in-frame clones, not every one. The sample has 210,000 or so clones; 90% to 95% are singletons. In the case of this clone: Its antigen is as yet unknown.

Here the sequenced sample was peripheral blood, taken on day 0 of MenACWY control vaccination. This TCR was sampled from an adult in good health.

CDR3 nucleotide sequence: TGCAGCGTCTCGGATGGTGTCTACGAGCAGTACTTC. This sequence encodes CSVSDGVYEQYF. The V call is TRBV29-1, the J call TRBJ2-7; D is undetermined. The CDR3 spans 12 residues. Germline V lookup: CDR1 SQVTM, CDR2 ANQGSEA. V was pared by 6 bases and J by 3 bases, with 12 bases between.